This TCR beta chain was recorded in a study of T cell repertoires in cytomegalovirus infection. About the research overall: CMV epitopes in the study were HLA-C-restricted (recently identified) and HLA-B-restricted (well studied). Public TCR beta signature analysis indicated the presence of both CMV infection and matching HLA type. Whole-study findings and limits: Predominance within the ex vivo response was attributable to HLA-C-restricted CMV-specific TCR beta clonotypes. The cumulative frequency of public TCR beta families identified carriers of CMV plus the relevant HLA.

In germline, CDR1 is WSHSY, CDR2 SAAADI. V was clipped by 2 bases and J by 3 bases, with 11 bases between them. CDR3 length: 14 residues. TCRdb ran MiXCR on the reads and lists one entry per CDR3 protein. In the table there are fewer than 850,000 distinct CDR3 sequences, about 28% of which are singletons. This clonotype turned up a few times. The antigen remains unidentified. The V call is TRBV10-2, the J call TRBJ2-7; no reliable D call. Sequences were derived from cultured CD8+ T cells from PBMCs, sampled from culture after CMV antigen stimulation. The TCR originated in a human donor in good health (CMV status not recorded). Some clones in this sample may be carry-over from other donors' samples. CDR3 in amino acids: CASSEGQILYEQYF. CDR3 nucleotide sequence: TGCGCCAGCAGTGAGGGGCAGATACTCTACGAGCAGTACTTC.